One T cell receptor beta chain is described in this entry. The antigen remains undetermined. Into CD45RA+ naive and CD45RA-negative memory subsets, the CD4+ cells were split. In germline, CDR1 is SGHNT, CDR2 YYREEE (reference sequence). This CDR3 is 15 amino acids long. The V and J ends lost 4 bases and 4 bases, in that order; junction bases with no gene match: 7. The data were produced by immunoSEQ multiplex PCR, yet TCRdb's version contains in-frame clones alone and is incomplete. The data hold approximately 1,500,000 clones, with around 98% observed a single time. This sample is part of a study of shared clonotypes between healthy human individuals. Looking at the study overall: Used for every donor were three CD4 naive, three CD4 memory, two CD8 naive and one CD8 memory plate. Notes on the study in general: Investigators collected only blood, and repertoires in tissues likely differ. Relative to memory subsets, naive subsets generally showed larger estimated richness.

Material for sequencing was naive CD4+ T cells sorted from blood. As to subset: CD45RA+ positively selected. The rearrangement joins TRBV5-4 to TRBJ2-2; 7 nucleotides line up with TRBD2. The clonotype was recovered from a man in his thirties or forties in good health. The CDR3: CASSLKSGATGELFF. As DNA, the CDR3 is TGTGCCAGCAGCCTAAAAAGCGGGGCCACCGGGGAGCTGTTTTTT.